Each of the 21 T cell receptor beta chains below was sequenced from the same sample in a study of T-cell reconstitution after alpha-beta-depleted transplantation in children. TCRbeta library construction was performed incorporating unique molecular identifiers. One entry per CDR3 protein results from TCRdb running MiXCR on the PCR reads. This sample has 260,000 or so distinct CDR3 sequences; about 12% occur once, and the top ten carry 2% to 3%. The sample consisted of PBMCs from the stem cell graft donor, taken from the stem cell graft. Every receptor here comes from a human donor who donated a stem cell graft to a child with acute lymphoblastic leukemia.

This clonotype was seen many times. Written as DNA, the CDR3 is TGTGCCAGCAGCCAGAACAGGCAAGAGACCCAGTACTTC. Translating gives CASSQNRQETQYF. This rearrangement joins TRBV7-2 to TRBJ2-5, with D possibly matching TRBD1 (5 bases). Trimming pared 5 bases from V and 2 bases from J, leaving 9 bases between. Germline assignment: CDR1 SGHTA and CDR2 FQGNSA. The CDR3 loop spans 13 amino acids.

At least ten counts were recorded for this clonotype. The chain couples TRBV6-6 to TRBJ1-2, with unresolved D. The CDR3 consists of 12 residues. Trimming pared 5 bases from V and 5 bases from J, leaving 9 bases between. CDR1 MNHNY and CDR2 SVGAGI come from the germline V gene (reference sequence). CDR3 residues: CASSLVSYGYTF. The CDR3 coding sequence is TGTGCCAGCAGTCTCGTGAGTTATGGCTACACCTTC.

This clonotype was recorded at least ten times. The CDR3 DNA follows: TGTGCCAGCAGCTTAGATCGTCGGGGGACAGATACGCAGTATTTT. This codes for CASSLDRRGTDTQYF. This chain uses TRBV7-8 with TRBJ2-3, with D tentatively TRBD2 (6 bases). Germline values: CDR1 SGHVS, CDR2 FQNEAQ. The CDR3 is 15 amino acids. V dropped 1 base and J dropped 3 bases, with 11 bases sitting between them.

The chain employs TRBV18 and TRBJ2-7; tentatively, D is TRBD1 (5 bases). CDR1 and CDR2 from the germline V gene are KGHSH and LQKENI. The CDR3 sequence is 14 residues long. V was trimmed by 2 bases and J by 2 bases, leaving 10 bases between them. The CDR3 spells CASSPRGSPYEQYF. As DNA, the CDR3 is TGTGCCAGCTCACCAAGGGGCAGTCCCTACGAGCAGTACTTC. Full variable domain (outside the CDR3, taken from reference TRBV18 and TRBJ2-7): NAGVMQNPRHLVRRRGQEARLRCSPMKGHSHVYWYRQLPEEGLKFMVYLQKENIIDESGMPKERFSAEFPKEGPSILRIQQVVRGDSAAYFCASSPRGSPYEQYFGPGTRLTVT.

This clonotype was observed at least ten times. This rearrangement joins TRBV28 to TRBJ2-6; possibly TRBD1 for D (7 bases). V was trimmed by 6 bases and J by 0 bases, leaving 24 bases between them. This CDR3 is built from 20 residues. Germline V CDR1 and CDR2: MDHEN, SYDVKM. The CDR3 nucleotides read TGTGCCAGCAGCTCCCTAGGAGGGGGCGGGCGCCTCTCTGGGGCCAACGTCCTGACTTTC. Protein: CASSSLGGGGRLSGANVLTF.

This clonotype was picked up many times. This chain joins TRBV7-2 and TRBJ1-2, with D perhaps matching TRBD1 (5 bases). Germline V gives CDR1 SGHTA, CDR2 FQGNSA. Trimming took off 0 bases at V and 4 bases at J, with 6 bases between the two ends. The CDR3 covers 13 residues. The CDR3 sequence: CASSLARVYGYTF. The CDR3 DNA follows: TGTGCCAGCAGCTTAGCCAGGGTCTATGGCTACACCTTC.

This clonotype was detected ten times or more. V and J are TRBV7-2 and TRBJ1-5; D may be TRBD1 (6 bases). The CDR3 length is 13 residues. Germline V gives CDR1 SGHTA, CDR2 FQGNSA. The germline V and J ends were trimmed by 3 bases and 6 bases, with 9 bases remaining between them. The CDR3 DNA reads as TGTGCCAGCAGCTTTTTACAGGGTCAGCCCCAGCATTTT. Encoded protein: CASSFLQGQPQHF. Full variable domain (rest looked up from reference TRBV7-2 and TRBJ1-5): GAGVSQSPSNKVTEKGKDVELRCDPISGHTALYWYRQSLGQGLEFLIYFQGNSAPDKSGLPSDRFSAERTGGSVSTLTIQRTQQEDSAVYLCASSFLQGQPQHFGDGTRLSIL.

The rearrangement joins TRBV6-2 or TRBV6-3 to TRBJ1-3; weak D call: TRBD1 (5 bases). CDR3 size: 14 residues. Trimming cost V 5 bases and J 1 base, with 9 bases left between them. The germline gives CDR1 MNHEY, CDR2 SVGEGT. The chain's CDR3 is CASSAGTSGNTIYF. As DNA, the CDR3 is TGTGCCAGCAGTGCCGGGACGTCTGGAAACACCATATATTTT.

This clonotype was seen many times. The chain recombines TRBV6-1 with TRBJ1-5; D gene unclear. Germline CDR1 and CDR2: MNHNS and SASEGT. V was shortened by 8 bases and J by 5 bases, with 16 bases between the two germline ends. The CDR3 spans 14 residues. The CDR3 protein is CASPKGDPYQPQHF. CDR3 nucleotide sequence: TGTGCCAGCCCTAAGGGAGATCCTTATCAGCCCCAGCATTTT.

This clonotype has at least ten counts. The rearrangement joins TRBV18 to TRBJ1-6; D gene uncertain. The germline V gene encodes CDR1 KGHSH and CDR2 LQKENI. The CDR3 totals 14 residues. The V end lost 3 bases, the J end lost 9 bases, and 12 bases lay between the germline ends. The CDR3 protein is CASSPRQAASPLHF. The CDR3 DNA reads TGTGCCAGCTCACCCAGGCAGGCCGCTTCACCCCTCCACTTT.

In its sample, this clonotype was seen many times. The chain uses TRBV4-2 and TRBJ2-7; 8 bases match TRBD1. Losses at the gene ends were 4 bases for V and 6 bases for J; bases not matched to a gene: 11. The V gene's germline CDR1 is LGHNA and CDR2 YNFKEQ. The CDR3 loop spans 15 amino acids. CDR3 in amino acids: CASSPTGAREGEQYF. In DNA, the CDR3 is TGTGCCAGCAGCCCGACAGGGGCGAGAGAAGGCGAGCAGTACTTC.

This clonotype was counted only a few times. The V gene is TRBV13, the J gene TRBJ2-7; 11 bases are shared with TRBD2. The V gene's germline CDR1 is PRHDT and CDR2 FYEKMQ (reference sequence). The CDR3 covers 17 residues. With 5 bases clipped from V and 0 bases from J, the junction kept 9 bases outside the gene matches. CDR3 nucleotides: TGTGCCAGCAGCCTCCGACTAGCGGGGCTGATCTCCTACGAGCAGTACTTC. Translating gives CASSLRLAGLISYEQYF.

This clonotype appeared a few times. The rearrangement joins TRBV20-1 to TRBJ2-7, with a tentative D call TRBD2 (5 bases). The V end was cut by 6 bases, the J end by 1 base, with 25 bases between. The CDR3 consists of 17 residues. Germline-derived CDR1 and CDR2 are DFQATT and SNEGSKA (reference sequence). The CDR3: CSAQIPLGEGVSYEQYF. Written as DNA, the CDR3 is TGCAGTGCCCAAATCCCACTCGGAGAGGGAGTATCCTACGAGCAGTACTTC.

The CDR3 DNA is TGCAGTGCCCTCGAGCGGCAGGGGCGTCAGCCCCAGCATTTT. It codes for CSALERQGRQPQHF. This chain uses TRBV20-1 with TRBJ1-5; D might be TRBD1 (6 bases). The germline V gene has CDR1 DFQATT and CDR2 SNEGSKA (reference sequence). The ends were cut back, 6 bases at V and 6 bases at J, with 18 bases in the middle. The CDR3 sequence is 14 residues long.

This clonotype has a count of ten or more. The chain joins TRBV4-3 to TRBJ1-2; D might be TRBD1 (5 bases). Trimming cost V 0 bases and J 4 bases, with 15 bases left between them. Germline V lookup: CDR1 LGHNA, CDR2 YSLEER. The CDR3 is 16 residues long. CDR3 coding DNA: TGCGCCAGCAGCCAAGATCGGGGCCGGGACCCCTATGGCTACACCTTC. This translates into CASSQDRGRDPYGYTF.

This clonotype was picked up a small number of times. V and J are TRBV28 and TRBJ1-4; 8 bases are shared with TRBD1. Germline V gene sequence: CDR1 MDHEN, CDR2 SYDVKM. The CDR3 length is 16 residues. Trimming took 3 bases from V and 5 from J; bases not matched to a gene: 8. Here the CDR3 DNA reads TGTGCCAGCAGTTTGGGCCTGCAGGGGGCGAATGAAAAACTGTTTTTT. Translating it yields CASSLGLQGANEKLFF.

The chain links TRBV11-2 to TRBJ2-5; 8 bases fit TRBD1. CDR1 and CDR2 (germline): SGHAT, FQNNGV. J gave up 5 bases and V 5 bases, and 19 bases lay outside the gene matches. The CDR3 sequence is 18 residues long. This chain's CDR3 is CASSVTGERTRMPETQYF. The CDR3 region has the DNA TGTGCCAGCAGCGTGACAGGGGAGAGGACCCGGATGCCGGAGACCCAGTACTTC.

This clonotype came up a few times. CDR3 DNA: TGCGCCAGCAGCCCCGCGGACACCTTGAACACTGAAGCTTTCTTT. Translated: CASSPADTLNTEAFF. The chain links TRBV4-3 to TRBJ1-1; tentative D call: TRBD1 (5 bases). Looked up from germline, CDR1 is LGHNA and CDR2 is YSLEER. V was cut by 4 bases and J by 0 bases, with 12 bases left in between. The CDR3 extends over 15 amino acids.

This clonotype has at least ten counts. The chain has TRBV2 and TRBJ1-5; TRBD1 agrees at 7 bases. Unmatched junction bases numbered 6, after V lost 5 bases and J lost 2 bases. The CDR3 has 15 residues. The germline V gene has CDR1 SNHLY and CDR2 FYNNEI. The CDR3 here is CASSRQGGGNQPQHF. The CDR3 DNA sequence: TGTGCCAGCAGTAGACAGGGAGGGGGCAATCAGCCCCAGCATTTT. The full variable domain, in which reference TRBV2 and TRBJ1-5 provide the parts outside the CDR3, is EPEVTQTPSHQVTQMGQEVILRCVPISNHLYFYWYRQILGQKVEFLVSFYNNEISEKSEIFDDQFSVERPDGSNFTLKIRSTKLEDSAMYFCASSRQGGGNQPQHFGDGTRLSIL.

This clonotype was observed many times. The V gene is TRBV12-3 or TRBV12-4, the J gene TRBJ2-7; 7 bases map to TRBD1. V lost 6 bases to trimming and J lost 5 bases; unmatched junction nucleotides: 10. The CDR3 is 14 amino acids. CDR3: CASRFPGTAHEQYF. CDR3 coding DNA: TGTGCCAGCAGGTTTCCCGGGACAGCCCACGAGCAGTACTTC.

The rearrangement joins TRBV24-1 to TRBJ1-4; no reliable D call. The CDR3 extends over 14 amino acids. Germline V lookup: CDR1 KGHDR, CDR2 SFDVKD. With 5 bases removed from V and 0 bases from J, the gap between germline ends came to 6 bases. CDR3 sequence: CATSASATNEKLFF. As DNA, the CDR3 is TGTGCCACCAGTGCTTCTGCAACTAATGAAAAACTGTTTTTT.